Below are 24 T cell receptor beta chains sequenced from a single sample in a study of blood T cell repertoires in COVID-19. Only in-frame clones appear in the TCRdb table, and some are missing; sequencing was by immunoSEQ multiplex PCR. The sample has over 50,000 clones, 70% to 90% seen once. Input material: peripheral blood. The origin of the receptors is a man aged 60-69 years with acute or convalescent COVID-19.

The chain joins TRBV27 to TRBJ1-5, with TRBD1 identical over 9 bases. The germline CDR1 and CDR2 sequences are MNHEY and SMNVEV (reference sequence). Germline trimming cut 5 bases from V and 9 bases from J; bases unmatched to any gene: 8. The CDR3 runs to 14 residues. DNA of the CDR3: TGTGCCAGCAGTGAGATACAGGGGGCATCGCCCCAGCATTTT. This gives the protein CASSEIQGASPQHF.

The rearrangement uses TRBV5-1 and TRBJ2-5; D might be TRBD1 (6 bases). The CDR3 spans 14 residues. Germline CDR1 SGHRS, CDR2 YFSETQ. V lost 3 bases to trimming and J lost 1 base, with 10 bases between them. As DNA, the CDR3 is TGCGCCAGCAGCTGGACAGTACTCCAAGAGACCCAGTACTTC. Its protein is CASSWTVLQETQYF. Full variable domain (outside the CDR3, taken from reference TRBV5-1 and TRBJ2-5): KAGVTQTPRYLIKTRGQQVTLSCSPISGHRSVSWYQQTPGQGLQFLFEYFSETQRNKGNFPGRFSGRQFSNSRSEMNVSTLELGDSALYLCASSWTVLQETQYFGPGTRLLVL.

CDR3: CASSSSSGGAGGELFF. CDR3 DNA sequence: TGTGCCAGCAGCTCTAGTAGCGGGGGGGCAGGCGGGGAGCTGTTTTTT. The chain employs TRBV7-2 and TRBJ2-2; 11 bases match TRBD2. The trim removed 4 bases at V and 7 bases at J, leaving 8 bases unmatched. This CDR3 spans 16 amino acids. CDR1 is SGHTA, CDR2 FQGNSA, per germline.

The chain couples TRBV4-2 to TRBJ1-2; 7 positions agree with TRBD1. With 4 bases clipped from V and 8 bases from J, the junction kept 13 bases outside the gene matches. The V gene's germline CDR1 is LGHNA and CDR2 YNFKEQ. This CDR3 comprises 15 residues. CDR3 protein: CASSPTDRAMIGYTF. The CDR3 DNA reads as TGTGCCAGCAGCCCGACCGACAGGGCTATGATAGGCTACACCTTC.

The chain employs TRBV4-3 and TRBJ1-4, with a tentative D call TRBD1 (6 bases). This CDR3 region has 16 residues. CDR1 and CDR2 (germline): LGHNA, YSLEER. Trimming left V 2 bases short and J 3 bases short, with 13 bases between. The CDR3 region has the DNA TGCGCCAGCAGCCAACAGGGGAAGGGTTCTAATGAAAAACTGTTTTTT. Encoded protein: CASSQQGKGSNEKLFF.

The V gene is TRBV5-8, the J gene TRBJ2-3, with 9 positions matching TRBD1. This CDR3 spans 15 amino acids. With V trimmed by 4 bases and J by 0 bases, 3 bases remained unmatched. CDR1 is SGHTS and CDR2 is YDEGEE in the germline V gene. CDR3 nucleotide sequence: TGTGCCAGCAGCCGGACAGGGGATAGCACAGATACGCAGTATTTT. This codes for CASSRTGDSTDTQYF.

This CDR3 is CASSLRPGEGTGYTF. For the CDR3, the DNA is TGTGCCAGCAGCTTACGCCCCGGGGAGGGAACAGGCTACACCTTC. This chain joins TRBV7-2 and TRBJ1-2, with no clear D. The CDR3 consists of 15 residues. CDR1 SGHTA and CDR2 FQGNSA come from the germline V gene. The germline V and J ends were trimmed by 2 bases and 8 bases, with 18 bases remaining between them.

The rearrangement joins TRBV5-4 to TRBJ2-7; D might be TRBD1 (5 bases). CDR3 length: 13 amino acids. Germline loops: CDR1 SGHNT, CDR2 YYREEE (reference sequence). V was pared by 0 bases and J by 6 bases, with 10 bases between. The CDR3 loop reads CASSLADRGEQYF. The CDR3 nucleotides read TGTGCCAGCAGCTTGGCCGACAGAGGCGAGCAGTACTTC.

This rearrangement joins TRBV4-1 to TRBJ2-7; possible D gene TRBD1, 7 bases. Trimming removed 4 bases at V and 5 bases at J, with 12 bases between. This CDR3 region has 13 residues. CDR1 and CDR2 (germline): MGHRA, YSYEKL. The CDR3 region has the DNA TGCGCCAGCAGCCGGACCAGGGGGGACGAGCAGTACTTC. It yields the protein CASSRTRGDEQYF.

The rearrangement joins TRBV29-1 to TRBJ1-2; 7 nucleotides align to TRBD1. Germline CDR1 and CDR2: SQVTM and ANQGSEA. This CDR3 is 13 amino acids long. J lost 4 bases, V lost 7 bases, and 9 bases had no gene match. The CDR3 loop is CSARDSLGYGYTF. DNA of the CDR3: TGCAGCGCTAGGGACAGTTTGGGCTATGGCTACACCTTC.

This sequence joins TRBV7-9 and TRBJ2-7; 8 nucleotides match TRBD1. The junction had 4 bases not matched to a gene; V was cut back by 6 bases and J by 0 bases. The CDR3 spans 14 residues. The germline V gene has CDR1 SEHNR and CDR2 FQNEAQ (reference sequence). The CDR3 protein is CASRLGTGSYEQYF. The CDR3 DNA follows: TGTGCCAGCAGACTGGGGACAGGCTCCTACGAGCAGTACTTC.

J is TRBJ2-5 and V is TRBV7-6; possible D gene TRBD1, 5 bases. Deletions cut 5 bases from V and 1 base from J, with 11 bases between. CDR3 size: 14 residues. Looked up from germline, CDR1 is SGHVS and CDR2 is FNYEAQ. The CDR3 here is CASSRDSFQETQYF. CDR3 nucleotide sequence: TGTGCCAGCAGCCGAGACAGTTTCCAAGAGACCCAGTACTTC.

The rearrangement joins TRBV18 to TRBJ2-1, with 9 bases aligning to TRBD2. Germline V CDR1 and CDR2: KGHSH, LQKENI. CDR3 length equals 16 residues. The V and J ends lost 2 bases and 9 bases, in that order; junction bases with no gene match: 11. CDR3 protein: CASSPRPTGSGGEQFF. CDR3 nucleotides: TGTGCCAGCTCACCAAGGCCTACAGGTAGCGGGGGTGAGCAGTTCTTC.

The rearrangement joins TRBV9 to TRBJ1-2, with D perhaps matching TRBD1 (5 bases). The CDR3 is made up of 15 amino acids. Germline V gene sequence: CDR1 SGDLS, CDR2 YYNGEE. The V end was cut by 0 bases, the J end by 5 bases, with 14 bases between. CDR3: CASSVDLWAGYGYTF. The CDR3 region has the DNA TGTGCCAGCAGCGTAGATTTGTGGGCAGGGTATGGCTACACCTTC.

The CDR3 sequence: CASSRTSGGTETQYF. The CDR3 DNA is TGTGCCAGCAGCCGGACTAGCGGGGGGACCGAGACCCAGTACTTC. This chain joins TRBV5-4 and TRBJ2-5, with 14 bases that match TRBD2. CDR1 SGHNT and CDR2 YYREEE come from the germline V gene (reference sequence). V shed 4 bases, J shed 5 bases, and the junction held 4 bases outside the gene matches. CDR3 length equals 15 residues.

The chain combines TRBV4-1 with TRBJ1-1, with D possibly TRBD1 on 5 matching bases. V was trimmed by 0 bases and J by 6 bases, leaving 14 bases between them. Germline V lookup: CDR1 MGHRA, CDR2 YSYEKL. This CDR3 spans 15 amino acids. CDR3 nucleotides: TGCGCCAGCAGCCAAGATTTGCGGTCGGGGGCTGAAGCTTTCTTT. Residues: CASSQDLRSGAEAFF.

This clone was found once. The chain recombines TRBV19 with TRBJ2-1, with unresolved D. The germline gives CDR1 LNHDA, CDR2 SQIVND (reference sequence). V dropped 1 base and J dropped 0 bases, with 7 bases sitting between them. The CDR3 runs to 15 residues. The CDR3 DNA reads TGTGCCAGTAGTATAGCCTACGCCTCCTACAATGAGCAGTTCTTC. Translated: CASSIAYASYNEQFF. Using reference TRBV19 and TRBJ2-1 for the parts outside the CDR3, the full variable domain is DGGITQSPKYLFRKEGQNVTLSCEQNLNHDAMYWYRQDPGQGLRLIYYSQIVNDFQKGDIAEGYSVSREKKESFPLTVTSAQKNPTAFYLCASSIAYASYNEQFFGPGTRLTVL.

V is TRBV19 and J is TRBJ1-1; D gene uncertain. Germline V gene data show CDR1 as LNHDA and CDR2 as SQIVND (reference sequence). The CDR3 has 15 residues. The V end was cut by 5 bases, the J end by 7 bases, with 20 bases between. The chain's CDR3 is CASSPGVGRQGEAFF. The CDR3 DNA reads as TGTGCCAGTAGTCCCGGGGTGGGCAGGCAAGGTGAAGCTTTCTTT.

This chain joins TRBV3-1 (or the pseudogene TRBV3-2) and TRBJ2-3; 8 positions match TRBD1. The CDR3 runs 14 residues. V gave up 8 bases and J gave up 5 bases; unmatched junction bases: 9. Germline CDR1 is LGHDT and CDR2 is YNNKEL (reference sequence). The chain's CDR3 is CASVHGQGKDTQYF. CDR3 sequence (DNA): TGTGCCAGCGTACACGGACAGGGAAAAGATACGCAGTATTTT.

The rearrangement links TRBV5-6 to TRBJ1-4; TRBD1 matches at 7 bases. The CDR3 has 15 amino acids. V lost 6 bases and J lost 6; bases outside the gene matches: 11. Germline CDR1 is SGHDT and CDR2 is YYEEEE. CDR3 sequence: CASTRTGTADEKLFF. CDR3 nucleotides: TGTGCCAGCACCCGTACCGGGACAGCGGATGAAAAACTGTTTTTT.

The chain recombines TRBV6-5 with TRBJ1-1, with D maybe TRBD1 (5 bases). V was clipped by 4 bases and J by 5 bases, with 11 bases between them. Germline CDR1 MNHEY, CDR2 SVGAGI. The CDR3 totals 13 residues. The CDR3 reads CASSWGGRTEAFF. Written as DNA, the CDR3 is TGTGCCAGCAGTTGGGGGGGGAGGACTGAAGCTTTCTTT.

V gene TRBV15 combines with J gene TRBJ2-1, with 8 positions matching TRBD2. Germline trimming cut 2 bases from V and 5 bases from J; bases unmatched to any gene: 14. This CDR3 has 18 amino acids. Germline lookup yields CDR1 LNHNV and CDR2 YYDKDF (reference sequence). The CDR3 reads CATSRLHLGLGGDNEQFF. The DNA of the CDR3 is TGTGCCACCAGCAGACTACACCTGGGACTAGGGGGGGACAATGAGCAGTTCTTC.

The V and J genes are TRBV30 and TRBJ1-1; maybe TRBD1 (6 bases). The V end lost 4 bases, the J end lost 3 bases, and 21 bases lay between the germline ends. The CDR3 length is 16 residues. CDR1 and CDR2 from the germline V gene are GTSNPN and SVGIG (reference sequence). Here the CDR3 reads CAWTTDSFNRDTEAFF. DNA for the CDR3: TGTGCCTGGACTACTGATTCCTTCAACAGGGACACTGAAGCTTTCTTT.

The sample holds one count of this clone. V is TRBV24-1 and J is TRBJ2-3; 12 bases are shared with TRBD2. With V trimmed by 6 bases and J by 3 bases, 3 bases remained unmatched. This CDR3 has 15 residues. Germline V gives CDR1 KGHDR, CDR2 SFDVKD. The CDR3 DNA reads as TGTGCCACCAGTCCTAGCGGGGGGGGGACAGATACGCAGTATTTT. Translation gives CATSPSGGGTDTQYF.